These 22 T cell receptor beta chains were sequenced from one sample in a study of blood T cell repertoires in COVID-19. Profiled with immunoSEQ multiplex PCR; TCRdb holds only in-frame clones, not every one. The sample holds 300,000 to 400,000 clones; over 75% are singletons and the top ten take under 1.3%. Sample: PBMCs or T cells enriched from blood (not recorded which). The receptors stem from a woman aged 30 to 39 who had recovered from COVID-19.

This sequence joins TRBV7-8 and TRBJ1-1; D is unresolved. The V gene's germline CDR1 is SGHVS and CDR2 FQNEAQ. Trimming removed 2 bases from V and 5 bases from J, with 9 bases in between. This CDR3 has 13 residues. CDR3 region: CASSLLTGTEAFF. The CDR3 DNA reads as TGTGCCAGCAGCTTATTAACCGGGACTGAAGCTTTCTTT.

The rearrangement joins TRBV30 to TRBJ2-2, with a tentative D call TRBD1 (5 bases). Per germline, CDR1 GTSNPN and CDR2 SVGIG (reference sequence). The CDR3 contains 12 residues. Trimming left V 3 bases short and J 11 bases short, with 13 bases between. CDR3 in DNA: TGTGCCTGGAGACCGCAGGGCCGTGAGCTGTTTTTT. It translates to CAWRPQGRELFF.

The chain recombines TRBV4-1 with TRBJ2-7, with TRBD1 identical over 7 bases. V shed 3 bases, J shed 1 base, and the junction held 6 bases outside the gene matches. The CDR3 is 15 residues long. The germline gives CDR1 MGHRA, CDR2 YSYEKL. DNA of the CDR3: TGCGCCAGCAGCCAGACGGACAGGCGGTCCTACGAGCAGTACTTC. It codes for CASSQTDRRSYEQYF.

The chain uses TRBV29-1 and TRBJ2-7; 8 nucleotides agree with TRBD1. The trim removed 5 bases at V and 0 bases at J, leaving 6 bases unmatched. CDR1 and CDR2 from the germline V gene are SQVTM and ANQGSEA. The CDR3 length is 14 residues. DNA for the CDR3: TGCAGCGTTAGACAGGGGATTAGCTCCTACGAGCAGTACTTC. Translated: CSVRQGISSYEQYF.

The chain joins TRBV7-2 to TRBJ2-3, with 9 positions matching TRBD2. There are 16 residues in the CDR3. Germline lookup yields CDR1 SGHTA and CDR2 FQGNSA. V gave up 5 bases and J gave up 1 base; unmatched junction bases: 7. The CDR3 DNA reads TGTGCCAGCAGCCTCGCGGGGGGGGGTCGCACAGATACGCAGTATTTT. This sequence encodes CASSLAGGGRTDTQYF.

The rearrangement links TRBV24-1 to TRBJ1-1; 8 bases line up with TRBD1. J gave up 4 bases and V 8 bases, and 14 bases lay outside the gene matches. The germline V gene encodes CDR1 KGHDR and CDR2 SFDVKD. There are 16 residues in the CDR3. The CDR3 sequence is CATTTGEIGSPTEAFF. DNA of the CDR3: TGTGCCACCACGACAGGGGAAATTGGTTCGCCCACTGAAGCTTTCTTT.

The rearrangement uses TRBV2 and TRBJ2-7; possible D gene TRBD2, 5 bases. Trimming removed 1 base from V and 1 base from J, with 14 bases in between. Germline V gives CDR1 SNHLY, CDR2 FYNNEI. The CDR3 has 16 residues. The DNA for the CDR3 is TGTGCCAGCAGTGAAGGCGACCGGAGGTTTTCCTACGAGCAGTACTTC. It encodes CASSEGDRRFSYEQYF.

The J gene is TRBJ1-2, the V gene TRBV4-3; TRBD1 is a possible D gene (5 bases). Trimming took off 4 bases at V and 0 bases at J, with 18 bases between the two ends. This CDR3 comprises 17 residues. CDR1 and CDR2 (germline): LGHNA, YSLEER. DNA for the CDR3: TGCGCCAGCAGCCTCACCGCGCGACAGACCACTAACTATGGCTACACCTTC. Translation: CASSLTARQTTNYGYTF.

This chain links TRBV6-5 with TRBJ1-2; 7 positions agree with TRBD1. The CDR3 length is 14 residues. Losses at the gene ends were 4 bases for V and 8 bases for J; bases not matched to a gene: 10. Germline CDR1 MNHEY, CDR2 SVGAGI. Here the CDR3 DNA reads TGTGCCAGCAGTTCCGGGACAGCAGCGCGGGGCTACACCTTC. This sequence encodes CASSSGTAARGYTF.

The chain links TRBV30 to TRBJ1-1, with TRBD1 matching over 7 bases. CDR3 length: 18 residues. The J segment lost 1 base and the V segment lost 2 bases, leaving 16 bases of the junction unmatched. Looked up from germline, CDR1 is GTSNPN and CDR2 is SVGIG (reference sequence). CDR3 DNA sequence: TGTGCCTGGAGTACCCCATATACTAGAGGGGGCGGGAACACTGAAGCTTTCTTT. Protein product: CAWSTPYTRGGGNTEAFF.

The chain has TRBV2 and TRBJ2-5, with 10 positions matching TRBD1. V was clipped by 3 bases and J by 4 bases; unmatched bases: 14. CDR1 and CDR2 (germline): SNHLY, FYNNEI. The CDR3 consists of 18 residues. The CDR3 loop reads CASSDPGTGVSLLETQYF. Written as DNA, the CDR3 is TGTGCCAGCAGTGACCCCGGGACAGGGGTGTCTCTTCTAGAGACCCAGTACTTC.

The chain is built from TRBV6-2 or TRBV6-3 and TRBJ2-7, with TRBD1 matching over 7 bases. The CDR3 loop spans 16 amino acids. The V segment lost 2 bases and the J segment 3 bases; nucleotides outside the gene matches: 10. Germline V CDR1 and CDR2: MNHEY, SVGEGT. CDR3 nucleotides: TGTGCCAGCAGTTACCCCTTCGGGACAGCCTTCTACGAGCAGTACTTC. Translation gives CASSYPFGTAFYEQYF.

This clone has a handful of counts. V is TRBV7-6 and J is TRBJ2-1, with 10 bases lining up with TRBD2. Trimming removed 5 bases from V and 7 bases from J; junction bases left unmatched: 5. There are 14 residues in the CDR3. Germline V CDR1 and CDR2: SGHVS, FNYEAQ. The CDR3 sequence: CASSRSGGVNEQFF. The CDR3 DNA reads as TGTGCCAGCAGCCGGAGCGGGGGGGTAAATGAGCAGTTCTTC.

The DNA of the CDR3 is TGCGCCAGCAGCGGAGCTACGAACTCCTACGAGCAGTACTTC. This encodes CASSGATNSYEQYF. V usage is TRBV5-1 and J usage is TRBJ2-7; D is unresolved. Germline-derived CDR1 and CDR2 are SGHRS and YFSETQ. Trimming took off 4 bases at V and 0 bases at J, with 11 bases between the two ends. The CDR3 runs to 14 residues.

The chain uses TRBV11-3 and TRBJ2-1; TRBD1 aligns across 9 bases. V was pared by 1 base and J by 10 bases, with 11 bases of the junction left unmatched. Germline V gene data show CDR1 as SGHNT and CDR2 as YENEEA. The CDR3 is 16 residues long. The CDR3 nucleotides read TGTGCCAGCAGCTTAGGGGCGGGGACAGGGCATCAAGAGCAGTTCTTC. Protein sequence: CASSLGAGTGHQEQFF.

The chain couples TRBV18 to TRBJ2-2; TRBD1 might be the D (6 bases). V was trimmed by 4 bases and J by 4 bases, leaving 10 bases between them. The CDR3 has 14 amino acids. Looked up from germline, CDR1 is KGHSH and CDR2 is LQKENI. Written as DNA, the CDR3 is TGTGCCAGCTCACTCAAAGGGGGCACCGGGGAGCTGTTTTTT. It translates to CASSLKGGTGELFF.

The V and J genes are TRBV19 and TRBJ1-1; 10 bases are shared with TRBD1. V was clipped by 3 bases and J by 3 bases; unmatched bases: 1. The CDR3 runs to 14 residues. Germline V gene sequence: CDR1 LNHDA, CDR2 SQIVND (reference sequence). The CDR3 region has the DNA TGTGCCAGTAGTATCGACAGGGGGCACACTGAAGCTTTCTTT. Protein product: CASSIDRGHTEAFF. Full variable domain (outside the CDR3, taken from reference TRBV19 and TRBJ1-1): DGGITQSPKYLFRKEGQNVTLSCEQNLNHDAMYWYRQDPGQGLRLIYYSQIVNDFQKGDIAEGYSVSREKKESFPLTVTSAQKNPTAFYLCASSIDRGHTEAFFGQGTRLTVV.

The rearrangement links TRBV7-2 to TRBJ1-2; 8 bases align to TRBD1. Germline CDR1 and CDR2: SGHTA and FQGNSA. After removal of 4 bases from V and 0 bases from J, the junction contained 10 bases not matched to a gene. The CDR3 length is 17 residues. CDR3 nucleotides: TGTGCCAGCAGCTACCGGACAGGGTCATTGACTAACTATGGCTACACCTTC. Translating it yields CASSYRTGSLTNYGYTF.

J is TRBJ2-7 and V is TRBV4-3; 7 bases line up with TRBD1. The CDR3 runs 15 residues. Germline CDR1 LGHNA, CDR2 YSLEER. The V and J ends lost 0 bases and 1 base, in that order; junction bases with no gene match: 3. CDR3 DNA: TGCGCCAGCAGCCAAGATACGGGACAGTCCTACGAGCAGTACTTC. As protein: CASSQDTGQSYEQYF.

The V and J genes are TRBV6-5 and TRBJ1-1, with TRBD1 as a possible D gene (6 bases). CDR1 is MNHEY and CDR2 is SVGAGI in the germline V gene. V shed 5 bases and J shed 1 base, with 14 bases lying between them. This CDR3 has 15 amino acids. The DNA for the CDR3 is TGTGCCAGCAGTCTTACAGGGCCCAGGAACACTGAAGCTTTCTTT. Its translation is CASSLTGPRNTEAFF.

V usage is TRBV11-3 and J usage is TRBJ2-1, with TRBD2 identical over 12 bases. The junction had 7 bases not matched to a gene; V was cut back by 3 bases and J by 4 bases. The germline V gene encodes CDR1 SGHNT and CDR2 YENEEA. The CDR3 has 17 amino acids. CDR3 in DNA: TGTGCCAGCAGCTTTGCCACTAGCGGGGGGCAATACAATGAGCAGTTCTTC. This gives the protein CASSFATSGGQYNEQFF.

The chain uses TRBV3-1 (or the pseudogene TRBV3-2) and TRBJ2-1, with 16 bases matching TRBD2. V was clipped by 0 bases and J by 4 bases; unmatched bases: 3. The CDR3 has 18 amino acids. CDR1 and CDR2 from the germline V gene are LGHDT and YNNKEL (reference sequence). The CDR3 sequence: CASSQEGLAGGQYNEQFF. In nucleotides, the CDR3 is TGTGCCAGCAGCCAAGAGGGACTAGCGGGGGGGCAATACAATGAGCAGTTCTTC.